The 17 T cell receptor beta chains below were found in one sample sequenced in a study of response to subunit inactivated influenza vaccine. TCRdb processed the RT-PCR reads anew with MiXCR; each CDR3 protein has one entry. The sample consists of roughly 520,000 distinct CDR3 sequences, roughly 27% of them appearing once. The sample in question was CD4+ T cells sorted from PBMCs, obtained 5 to 6 days after vaccination. All receptors come from a man over 45 who received an inactivated influenza vaccine.

The chain is built from TRBV7-3 and TRBJ2-3, with D maybe TRBD1 (6 bases). Trimming pared 2 bases from V and 0 bases from J, leaving 12 bases between. The CDR3 contains 16 residues. The germline gives CDR1 SGHTA, CDR2 FQGTGA. This chain's CDR3 is CASSLVGAESTDTQYF. The DNA for the CDR3 is TGTGCCAGCAGCTTAGTGGGGGCCGAGAGCACAGATACGCAGTATTTT.

V is TRBV12-3 or TRBV12-4 and J is TRBJ1-1, with unresolved D. V was cut by 1 base and J by 3 bases, with 12 bases left in between. The CDR3 consists of 15 residues. In DNA form, the CDR3 reads TGTGCCAGCAGTTTAGGTTCCCACGGAGACACTGAAGCTTTCTTT. Amino acid sequence: CASSLGSHGDTEAFF.

This chain connects TRBV20-1 to TRBJ2-1; 8 bases match TRBD2. The junction had 3 bases not matched to a gene; V was cut back by 2 bases and J by 0 bases. Germline-derived CDR1 and CDR2 are DFQATT and SNEGSKA (reference sequence). The CDR3 runs to 15 residues. The CDR3 nucleotides read TGCAGTGCTAGAATAAGCGGGAGCTCCTACAATGAGCAGTTCTTC. Translation: CSARISGSSYNEQFF.

This clonotype was seen a handful of times. The chain couples TRBV2 to TRBJ2-1; 9 bases line up with TRBD1. The germline V gene has CDR1 SNHLY and CDR2 FYNNEI. V trimming: 4 bases; J trimming: 14 bases; junction bases outside the gene matches: 3. The CDR3 loop spans 11 amino acids. CDR3 in amino acids: CASSVRDREFF. The DNA of the CDR3 is TGTGCCAGCAGTGTCCGGGACAGGGAGTTCTTC. The full variable domain, rest sourced from reference TRBV2 and TRBJ2-1, is EPEVTQTPSHQVTQMGQEVILRCVPISNHLYFYWYRQILGQKVEFLVSFYNNEISEKSEIFDDQFSVERPDGSNFTLKIRSTKLEDSAMYFCASSVRDREFFGPGTRLTVL.

This clonotype has just a few counts. V and J are TRBV11-1 and TRBJ2-4; D gene ambiguous. Germline V lookup: CDR1 SGHAT, CDR2 FQDESV (reference sequence). The CDR3 extends over 13 amino acids. V lost 5 bases and J 7 bases, leaving 12 bases between the germline ends. The CDR3 is CASSLLLSNIQYF. DNA for the CDR3: TGTGCCAGCAGCCTCCTGCTCAGTAACATTCAGTACTTC.

This sequence joins TRBV5-1 and TRBJ2-7, with 7 bases lining up with TRBD2. The CDR3 has 15 amino acids. Germline V lookup: CDR1 SGHRS, CDR2 YFSETQ. J was trimmed by 3 bases and V by 3 bases; bases with no gene match: 9. This CDR3 is CASSWGGVWDYEQYF. The CDR3 DNA follows: TGCGCCAGCAGCTGGGGGGGGGTATGGGACTACGAGCAGTACTTC.

The rearrangement uses TRBV5-5 and TRBJ2-7; TRBD1 might be the D (6 bases). Germline lookup yields CDR1 SGHKS and CDR2 YYEKEE (reference sequence). Trimming removed 1 base from V and 3 bases from J, with 17 bases in between. This CDR3 is built from 16 residues. The CDR3 reads CASSLLIDRIDYEQYF. CDR3 nucleotides: TGTGCCAGCAGCTTGTTAATTGACAGGATCGACTACGAGCAGTACTTC.

The chain couples TRBV20-1 to TRBJ2-7; possible D gene TRBD2, 6 bases. V lost 8 bases to trimming and J lost 5 bases, with 19 bases between them. The CDR3 totals 13 residues. CDR1 and CDR2 from the germline V gene are DFQATT and SNEGSKA (reference sequence). For the CDR3, the DNA is TGCAGTAACATCCGGGGGAGTTTCAACGAGCAGTACTTC. Amino acids: CSNIRGSFNEQYF.

V is TRBV4-2 and J is TRBJ2-7, with a weak D call TRBD1 (6 bases). CDR3 size: 16 residues. Per germline, CDR1 LGHNA and CDR2 YNFKEQ. V lost 0 bases and J lost 1, with 13 bases in between. The CDR3 region has the DNA TGTGCCAGCAGCCAAGATGGTTGGGACATTTCCTACGAGCAGTACTTC. Protein: CASSQDGWDISYEQYF.

This clonotype has a handful of counts. This chain joins TRBV29-1 and TRBJ2-7; D might be TRBD1 or TRBD2, each matching 6 bases. CDR3 size: 12 residues. The germline gives CDR1 SQVTM, CDR2 ANQGSEA. The V and J ends lost 4 bases and 2 bases respectively, with 9 bases between them. In DNA form, the CDR3 reads TGCAGCGTTGCGGGGGCCGCCTACGAGCAGTACTTC. Protein sequence: CSVAGAAYEQYF.

The rearrangement links TRBV5-5 to TRBJ2-2; possibly TRBD2 for D (7 bases). CDR3 length equals 15 residues. V shed 0 bases and J shed 5 bases, with 11 bases lying between them. Germline CDR1 reads SGHKS; CDR2 reads YYEKEE (reference sequence). The CDR3 DNA reads TGTGCCAGCAGCTTGGAGGGGGGGAGGACCGGGGAGCTGTTTTTT. As protein: CASSLEGGRTGELFF.

The table lists this clonotype with a few counts. The V and J genes are TRBV12-3 or TRBV12-4 and TRBJ1-4; D is unclear. There are 13 residues in the CDR3. Trimming pared 5 bases from V and 7 bases from J, leaving 11 bases between. The CDR3 DNA reads TGTGCCAGCAGTACGAGTGGCGGTGAAAAACTGTTTTTT. Protein: CASSTSGGEKLFF.

This clonotype occurred many times. This chain links TRBV29-1 with TRBJ2-3, with 8 bases fitting TRBD1. CDR1 is SQVTM and CDR2 is ANQGSEA in the germline V gene. V lost 8 bases, J lost 2 bases, and 6 bases stayed unmatched. The CDR3 length is 13 residues. CDR3 nucleotide sequence: TGCAGCCTATGGGACAGGATCACAGATACGCAGTATTTT. It yields the protein CSLWDRITDTQYF.

V and J are TRBV5-6 and TRBJ2-7, with D perhaps matching TRBD1 or TRBD2 (5 bases each). The CDR3 extends over 16 amino acids. The germline V and J ends were trimmed by 4 bases and 0 bases, with 17 bases remaining between them. Per the germline V gene, CDR1 is SGHDT and CDR2 is YYEEEE. CDR3 residues: CASSRTGPRSSYEQYF. CDR3 coding DNA: TGTGCCAGCAGCCGTACGGGACCGCGAAGCTCCTACGAGCAGTACTTC.

The chain uses TRBV5-6 and TRBJ2-5; D perhaps matches TRBD2 (7 bases). Germline-derived CDR1 and CDR2 are SGHDT and YYEEEE. The V and J ends lost 6 bases and 4 bases respectively, with 22 bases between them. The CDR3 contains 16 residues. CDR3: CASTSKGGRASETQYF. In DNA, the CDR3 is TGTGCCAGCACGTCGAAGGGGGGGAGGGCCTCAGAGACCCAGTACTTC.

The rearrangement links TRBV5-1 to TRBJ1-1; 9 positions agree with TRBD1. The V and J ends lost 4 bases and 0 bases, in that order; junction bases with no gene match: 4. The CDR3 has 15 residues. Germline CDR1 reads SGHRS; CDR2 reads YFSETQ. This chain's CDR3 is CASSGGTGMNTEAFF. CDR3 DNA: TGCGCCAGCAGCGGGGGGACAGGGATGAACACTGAAGCTTTCTTT.

The table lists this clonotype with a few counts. The DNA for the CDR3 is TGTGCCAGCAGTTACTCGGACAGGGGATATGGCTACACCTTC. It encodes CASSYSDRGYGYTF. The chain couples TRBV6-5 to TRBJ1-2, with TRBD1 identical over 9 bases. CDR1 and CDR2 (germline): MNHEY, SVGAGI. This CDR3 contains 14 residues. With V trimmed by 0 bases and J by 5 bases, 1 base remained unmatched.